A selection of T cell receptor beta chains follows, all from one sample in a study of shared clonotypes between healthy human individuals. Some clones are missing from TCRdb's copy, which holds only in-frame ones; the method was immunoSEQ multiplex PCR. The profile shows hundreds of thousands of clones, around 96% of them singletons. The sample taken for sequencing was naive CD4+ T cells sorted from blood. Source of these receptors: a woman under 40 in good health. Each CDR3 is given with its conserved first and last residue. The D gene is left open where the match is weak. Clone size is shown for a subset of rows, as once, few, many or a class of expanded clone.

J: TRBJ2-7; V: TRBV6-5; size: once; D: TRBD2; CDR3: CASKLAGGYEQYF; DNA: TGTGCCAGCAAGCTAGCGGGAGGATACGAGCAGTACTTC
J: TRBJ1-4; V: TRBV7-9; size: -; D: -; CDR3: CASSLEPLETNEKLFF; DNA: TGTGCCAGCAGCTTAGAGCCCCTAGAGACTAATGAAAAACTGTTTTTT
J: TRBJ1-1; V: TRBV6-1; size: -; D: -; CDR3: CASSERAGSGAFF; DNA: TGTGCCAGCAGTGAAAGGGCAGGGAGTGGAGCTTTCTTT
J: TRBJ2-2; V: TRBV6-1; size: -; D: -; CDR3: CASSAGLGNTGELFF; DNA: TGTGCCAGCAGTGCGGGGCTTGGAAACACCGGGGAGCTGTTTTTT
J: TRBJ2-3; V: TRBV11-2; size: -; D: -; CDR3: CASSFIGQSDTQYF; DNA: TGTGCCAGCAGCTTTATAGGACAGTCAGATACGCAGTATTTT
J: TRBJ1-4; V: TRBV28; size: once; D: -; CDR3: CASSWFRAREKLFF; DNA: TGTGCCAGCAGTTGGTTCAGGGCGAGGGAAAAACTGTTTTTT
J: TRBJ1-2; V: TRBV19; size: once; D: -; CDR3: CASRVWTENYGYTF; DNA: TGTGCCAGTAGGGTGTGGACGGAGAACTATGGCTACACCTTC
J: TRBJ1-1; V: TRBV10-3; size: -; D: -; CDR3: CAITEGGFGNTEAFF; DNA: TGTGCCATCACTGAAGGGGGTTTCGGGAACACTGAAGCTTTCTTT
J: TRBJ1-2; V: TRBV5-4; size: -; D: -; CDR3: CASSPTGTPIYGYTF; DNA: TGTGCCAGCAGCCCCACCGGGACACCAATCTATGGCTACACCTTC
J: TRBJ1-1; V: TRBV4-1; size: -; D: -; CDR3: CASSQVSLRAIQNEAFF; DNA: TGCGCCAGCAGCCAAGTTTCACTACGAGCGATCCAAAATGAAGCTTTCTTT
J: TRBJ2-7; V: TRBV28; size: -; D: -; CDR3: CASTSRRTGHEQYF; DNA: TGTGCCAGCACCTCAAGGAGGACGGGCCACGAGCAGTACTTC
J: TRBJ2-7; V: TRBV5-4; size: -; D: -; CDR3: CASSGGRATSF; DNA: TGTGCCAGCAGCGGGGGGCGGGCTACGAGCTTC
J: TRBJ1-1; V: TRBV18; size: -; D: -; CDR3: CASSPGGSHTEAFF; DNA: TGTGCCAGCTCACCGGGGGGGTCACACACTGAAGCTTTCTTT
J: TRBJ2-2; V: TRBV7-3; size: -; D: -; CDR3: CASSLTSLGTGELFF; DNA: TGTGCCAGCAGCTTAACCAGTCTTGGGACCGGGGAGCTGTTTTTT
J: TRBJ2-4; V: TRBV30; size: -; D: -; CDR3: CAWSVQSIQYF; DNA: TGTGCCTGGAGTGTACAATCCATTCAGTACTTC